The 27 T cell receptor beta chains given below trace back to one sample, sequenced in a study of control samples from healthy donors and cancer patients. TCRdb keeps only in-frame clones here, not all; method: immunoSEQ multiplex PCR. Altogether 200,000 or so clones are present, 91% being singletons, with the ten largest covering roughly 1.9%. The sample comprised blood. The source is a man aged 25-45 years in good health.

The V and J genes are TRBV6-6 and TRBJ1-1; D is undetermined. CDR1 and CDR2 (germline): MNHNY, SVGAGI (reference sequence). The CDR3 loop spans 12 amino acids. Trimming removed 4 bases from V and 11 bases from J, with 14 bases in between. This CDR3 reads CASSSLQDGAFF. CDR3 in DNA: TGTGCCAGCAGTTCCCTTCAGGACGGGGCTTTCTTT.

The chain recombines TRBV6-5 with TRBJ2-1; no reliable D call. CDR1 is MNHEY, CDR2 SVGAGI, per germline. V lost 6 bases, J lost 4 bases, and 10 bases lay in between. This CDR3 is 13 amino acids long. This chain's CDR3 is CASSPRLYNEQFF. CDR3 nucleotides: TGTGCCAGCAGCCCCAGACTGTACAATGAGCAGTTCTTC.

The gene calls are TRBV5-1 and TRBJ2-1; 8 bases are a match to TRBD2. There are 15 residues in the CDR3. In germline, CDR1 is SGHRS, CDR2 YFSETQ. V shed 6 bases, J shed 6 bases, and the junction held 11 bases outside the gene matches. DNA of the CDR3: TGCGCCAGCACCCGGGGTGGCGGGGGGTCCAATGAGCAGTTCTTC. Protein sequence: CASTRGGGGSNEQFF.

The count of this clone is one. CDR3 in amino acids: CASSSQAHQPQHF. In DNA, the CDR3 is TGTGCCAGCAGTTCACAGGCTCATCAGCCCCAGCATTTT. The V call is TRBV28, the J call TRBJ1-5; possible D gene TRBD1, 5 bases. The V end lost 4 bases, the J end lost 5 bases, and 9 bases lay between the germline ends. Germline CDR1 reads MDHEN; CDR2 reads SYDVKM. There are 13 residues in the CDR3.

V gene TRBV19 combines with J gene TRBJ1-2; maybe TRBD1 (6 bases). In germline, CDR1 is LNHDA, CDR2 SQIVND (reference sequence). V was trimmed by 4 bases and J by 8 bases, leaving 17 bases between them. The CDR3 has 14 residues. Here the CDR3 DNA reads TGTGCCAGTAGTACTTTGGACAGCATAAAAGGCTACACCTTC. Residues: CASSTLDSIKGYTF.

This clone was seen only once. The CDR3 coding sequence is TGTGCCAGCAGCCTCTGGACCATCTCTGGAAACACCATATATTTT. Its protein product is CASSLWTISGNTIYF. The chain couples TRBV7-2 to TRBJ1-3; D not certain. This CDR3 region has 15 residues. Germline CDR1 reads SGHTA; CDR2 reads FQGNSA. Between the trimmed V and J ends, which lost 5 bases and 0 bases, there was a span of 11 bases.

The genes are TRBV11-2 and TRBJ2-2, with 9 positions matching TRBD1. Trimming cost V 5 bases and J 8 bases; bases outside gene matches: 9. Germline V CDR1 and CDR2: SGHAT, FQNNGV. This CDR3 contains 15 residues. This chain's CDR3 is CASSRLQGAVGELFF. For the CDR3, the DNA is TGTGCCAGCAGCCGCCTACAGGGGGCGGTGGGGGAGCTGTTTTTT.

This sequence joins TRBV30 and TRBJ2-2, with D maybe TRBD1 (6 bases). The V and J ends lost 3 bases and 0 bases respectively, with 8 bases between them. This CDR3 comprises 14 residues. Germline CDR1 reads GTSNPN; CDR2 reads SVGIG (reference sequence). Here the CDR3 reads CAWRGGSNTGELFF. CDR3 nucleotides: TGTGCCTGGAGAGGGGGATCGAACACCGGGGAGCTGTTTTTT. Full variable domain (outside the CDR3, taken from reference TRBV30 and TRBJ2-2): SQTIHQWPATLVQPVGSPLSLECTVEGTSNPNLYWYRQAAGRGLQLLFYSVGIGQISSEVPQNLSASRPQDRQFILSSKKLLLSDSGFYLCAWRGGSNTGELFFGEGSRLTVL.

The chain employs TRBV6-5 and TRBJ2-4; 7 bases are shared with TRBD1. V lost 7 bases, J lost 1 base, and 4 bases stayed unmatched. Germline V lookup: CDR1 MNHEY, CDR2 SVGAGI. The CDR3 consists of 14 residues. This chain's CDR3 is CASIQQGAKNIQYF. The CDR3 DNA follows: TGTGCCAGCATCCAACAGGGGGCCAAAAACATTCAGTACTTC.

The CDR3 here is CASSLGHDNGYTF. DNA of the CDR3: TGTGCCAGCAGCTTAGGACACGATAATGGCTACACCTTC. The chain has TRBV9 and TRBJ1-2; tentative D call: TRBD1 (5 bases). The V end lost 4 bases, the J end lost 6 bases, and 13 bases lay between the germline ends. The CDR3 loop spans 13 amino acids. The germline V gene encodes CDR1 SGDLS and CDR2 YYNGEE.

As to this clone: This same CDR3 is encoded by further DNA sequences in the sample. The CDR3 nucleotides are TGCAGCGCTGGGGCAGGGGCCCCCGCCGGCGAGCAGTACTTC. It specifies CSAGAGAPAGEQYF. The chain joins TRBV29-1 to TRBJ2-7; D is perhaps TRBD1 (6 bases). The CDR3 contains 14 residues. The ends were cut back, 7 bases at V and 6 bases at J, with 22 bases in the middle. The V gene's germline CDR1 is SQVTM and CDR2 ANQGSEA.

V gene TRBV29-1 combines with J gene TRBJ2-3; D might be TRBD2 (7 bases). There are 17 residues in the CDR3. V dropped 4 bases and J dropped 6 bases, with 26 bases sitting between them. Germline V lookup: CDR1 SQVTM, CDR2 ANQGSEA. The CDR3 coding sequence is TGCAGCGTTGCCGGGGGGCCAACGGGGCACATACTCGATACGCAGTATTTT. Residues: CSVAGGPTGHILDTQYF.

The chain is built from TRBV14 and TRBJ1-2; possibly TRBD1 for D (5 bases). Germline V gene data show CDR1 as SGHDN and CDR2 as FVKESK. The CDR3 loop spans 14 amino acids. Trimming removed 0 bases at V and 13 bases at J, with 18 bases between. CDR3 sequence reads: CASSQEETRTLSTF. CDR3 in DNA: TGTGCCAGCAGCCAAGAAGAGACCCGGACACTATCCACCTTC. Full variable domain (outside the CDR3, taken from reference TRBV14 and TRBJ1-2): EAGVTQFPSHSVIEKGQTVTLRCDPISGHDNLYWYRRVMGKEIKFLLHFVKESKQDESGMPNNRFLAERTGGTYSTLKVQPAELEDSGVYFCASSQEETRTLSTFGSGTRLTVV.

The chain links TRBV6-6 to TRBJ2-7; D may be TRBD1 (6 bases). The CDR3 contains 14 residues. Trimming took off 2 bases at V and 2 bases at J, with 10 bases between the two ends. The germline V gene has CDR1 MNHNY and CDR2 SVGAGI (reference sequence). In DNA, the CDR3 is TGTGCCAGCAGTTACGAGAGGGGGACCTACGAGCAGTACTTC. This sequence encodes CASSYERGTYEQYF.

The chain employs TRBV19 and TRBJ1-5; D unresolved. The CDR3 totals 18 residues. The germline V and J ends were trimmed by 3 bases and 0 bases, with 18 bases remaining between them. Per germline, CDR1 LNHDA and CDR2 SQIVND (reference sequence). Written as DNA, the CDR3 is TGTGCCAGTAGTATCTCGCCGGAATTCATCCTTAGCAATCAGCCCCAGCATTTT. It translates to CASSISPEFILSNQPQHF.

The chain couples TRBV24-1 to TRBJ2-1, with TRBD2 as a possible D gene (5 bases). The CDR3 consists of 15 residues. CDR1 is KGHDR, CDR2 SFDVKD, per germline. With 3 bases removed from V and 8 bases from J, the gap between germline ends came to 16 bases. The CDR3 here is CATSDRNRGRDEQFF. Written as DNA, the CDR3 is TGTGCCACCAGTGATCGAAACCGGGGTCGGGATGAGCAGTTCTTC.

Of note for this clone: The same CDR3 arises from other DNA sequences in this sample as well. The chain joins TRBV3-1 (or the pseudogene TRBV3-2) to TRBJ2-7; D gene uncertain. V lost 0 bases, J lost 3 bases, and 3 bases lay in between. Per germline, CDR1 LGHDT and CDR2 YNNKEL (reference sequence). The CDR3 covers 12 residues. CDR3 sequence (DNA): TGTGCCAGCAGCCAAGAAGGCTACGAGCAGTACTTC. Translated, it gives CASSQEGYEQYF.

The chain links TRBV4-1 to TRBJ2-1; D might be TRBD1 (6 bases). Between the trimmed V and J ends, which lost 5 bases and 2 bases, there was a span of 7 bases. Germline V CDR1 and CDR2: MGHRA, YSYEKL. CDR3 length: 13 residues. CDR3 in amino acids: CASSEGAYNEQFF. CDR3 sequence (DNA): TGCGCCAGCAGCGAGGGGGCCTACAATGAGCAGTTCTTC.

The CDR3 loop reads CASSIRGGRGNEQFF. The DNA of the CDR3 is TGTGCCAGTAGTATTCGGGGGGGGCGAGGCAATGAGCAGTTCTTC. The chain joins TRBV19 to TRBJ2-1; the match to TRBD2 covers 8 bases. This CDR3 comprises 15 residues. Trimming took 3 bases from V and 6 from J; bases not matched to a gene: 7. The V gene's germline CDR1 is LNHDA and CDR2 SQIVND (reference sequence).

The chain links TRBV24-1 to TRBJ2-3, with TRBD2 matching over 7 bases. Trimming cost V 3 bases and J 1 base; bases outside gene matches: 6. The CDR3 is 16 amino acids. From germline, CDR1 is KGHDR and CDR2 SFDVKD. CDR3 DNA sequence: TGTGCCACCAGTGATGCCGCGGCGGGGGGCACAGATACGCAGTATTTT. The encoded protein is CATSDAAAGGTDTQYF.

The CDR3 is CASSAGAPTYHLNYGYTF. For the CDR3, the DNA is TGTGCCAGCAGCGCGGGGGCGCCAACCTATCATCTTAACTATGGCTACACCTTC. V is TRBV9 and J is TRBJ1-2; a weak D match, TRBD1 (6 bases). This CDR3 region has 18 residues. Trimming took off 3 bases at V and 1 base at J, with 22 bases between the two ends. Germline CDR1 SGDLS, CDR2 YYNGEE.

The V call is TRBV3-1 (or the pseudogene TRBV3-2), the J call TRBJ2-1; 12 bases are shared with TRBD2. With V trimmed by 2 bases and J by 2 bases, 10 bases remained unmatched. The CDR3 has 19 residues. Germline-derived CDR1 and CDR2 are LGHDT and YNNKEL (reference sequence). The DNA of the CDR3 is TGTGCCAGCAGCCAATTAGGGGCTAGCGGGGGGGGACCCTACAATGAGCAGTTCTTC. It translates to CASSQLGASGGGPYNEQFF.

The rearrangement links TRBV7-2 to TRBJ2-3; 11 nucleotides agree with TRBD2. CDR3 length: 16 amino acids. With 1 base clipped from V and 6 bases from J, the junction kept 6 bases outside the gene matches. From germline, CDR1 is SGHTA and CDR2 FQGNSA. The CDR3 is CASSLGLAGGRDTQYF. The CDR3 coding sequence is TGTGCCAGCAGCTTAGGGCTAGCGGGGGGAAGGGATACGCAGTATTTT.

The chain couples TRBV12-3 or TRBV12-4 to TRBJ1-4; D unclear. The CDR3 totals 13 residues. The ends were cut back, 7 bases at V and 8 bases at J, with 14 bases in the middle. This CDR3 is CASTMRPGEKLFF. The CDR3 nucleotides are TGTGCCAGCACTATGCGGCCGGGGGAAAAACTGTTTTTT.

The rearrangement links TRBV10-1 to TRBJ2-3, with D possibly matching TRBD1 (6 bases). The CDR3 covers 13 residues. The V and J ends lost 3 bases and 8 bases respectively, with 12 bases between them. Germline assignment: CDR1 WNHNN and CDR2 SYGVQD (reference sequence). This CDR3 reads CASSEGGEGTQYF. The CDR3 nucleotides read TGCGCCAGCAGTGAAGGGGGAGAGGGTACGCAGTATTTT.

The V call is TRBV5-1, the J call TRBJ2-1; no firm D call. This CDR3 has 14 amino acids. V dropped 2 bases and J dropped 6 bases, with 12 bases sitting between them. The V gene's germline CDR1 is SGHRS and CDR2 YFSETQ. The CDR3 DNA sequence: TGCGCCAGCAGCTTCGGCGAATTGGTCAATGAGCAGTTCTTC. Its protein is CASSFGELVNEQFF.

This sequence joins TRBV27 and TRBJ1-2; D uncertain. Germline CDR1 reads MNHEY; CDR2 reads SMNVEV (reference sequence). Trimming removed 5 bases from V and 7 bases from J, with 20 bases in between. This CDR3 is 15 amino acids long. The CDR3 region is CASSAPSSGVLGYTF. The CDR3 nucleotides read TGTGCCAGCAGTGCGCCTTCCAGCGGGGTACTTGGCTACACCTTC.